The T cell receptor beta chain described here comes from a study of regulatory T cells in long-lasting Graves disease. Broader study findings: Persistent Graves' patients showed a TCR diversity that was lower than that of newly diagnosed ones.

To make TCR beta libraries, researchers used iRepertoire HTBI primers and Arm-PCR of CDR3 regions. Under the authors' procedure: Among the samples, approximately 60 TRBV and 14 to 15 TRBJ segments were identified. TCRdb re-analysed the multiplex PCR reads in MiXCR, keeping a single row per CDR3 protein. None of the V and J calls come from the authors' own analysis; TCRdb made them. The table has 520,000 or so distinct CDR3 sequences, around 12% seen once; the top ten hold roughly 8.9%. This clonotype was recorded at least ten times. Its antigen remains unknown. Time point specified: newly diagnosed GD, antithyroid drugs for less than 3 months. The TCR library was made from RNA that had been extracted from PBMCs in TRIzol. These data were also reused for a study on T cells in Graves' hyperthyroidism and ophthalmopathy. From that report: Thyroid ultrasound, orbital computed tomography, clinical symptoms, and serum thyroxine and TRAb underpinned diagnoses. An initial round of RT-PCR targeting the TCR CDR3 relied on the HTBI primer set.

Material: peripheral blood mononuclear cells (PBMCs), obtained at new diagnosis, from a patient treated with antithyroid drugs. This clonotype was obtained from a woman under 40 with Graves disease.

The CDR3 DNA reads TGTGCCAGCAGCCCCCAACGGCAACCCTACAATGAGCAGTTCTTC. Its protein product is CASSPQRQPYNEQFF. The chain has TRBV6-2 or TRBV6-3 and TRBJ2-1; no clear D gene. CDR3 length equals 15 residues. Germline V CDR1 and CDR2: MNHEY, SVGEGT. V lost 6 bases and J 2 bases, leaving 14 bases between the germline ends.